The sequence of this T cell receptor beta chain was determined in a study of control samples from healthy donors and cancer patients. Profiling relied on immunoSEQ multiplex PCR, and the TCRdb table lists in-frame clones only, not all of them. The repertoire holds some 130,000 clones, with roughly 92% as singletons. The trim removed 3 bases at V and 1 base at J, leaving 7 bases unmatched. The CDR3 totals 16 residues. Germline values: CDR1 MNHNS, CDR2 SASEGT. The TCR comes from a man under 40 in good health. V and J are TRBV6-1 and TRBJ2-3, with 7 bases lining up with TRBD2. The sample comprised blood. CDR3 sequence: CASSDIRGSGTDTQYF. For the CDR3, the DNA is TGTGCCAGCAGTGATATTCGCGGGAGCGGCACAGATACGCAGTATTTT.